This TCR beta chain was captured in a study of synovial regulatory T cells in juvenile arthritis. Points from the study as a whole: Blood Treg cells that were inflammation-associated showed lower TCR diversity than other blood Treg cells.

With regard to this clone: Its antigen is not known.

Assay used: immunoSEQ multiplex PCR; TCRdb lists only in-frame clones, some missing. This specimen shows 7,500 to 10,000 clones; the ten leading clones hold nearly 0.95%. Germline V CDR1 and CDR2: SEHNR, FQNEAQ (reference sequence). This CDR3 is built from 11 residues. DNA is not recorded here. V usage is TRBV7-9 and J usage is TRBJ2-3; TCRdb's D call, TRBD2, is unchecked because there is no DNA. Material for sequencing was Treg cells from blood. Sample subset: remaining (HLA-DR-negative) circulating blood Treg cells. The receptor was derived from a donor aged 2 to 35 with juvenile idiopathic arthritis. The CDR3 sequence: CASSSLDTQYF.